This T cell receptor (beta chain) was sequenced during a study of cytomegalovirus exposure and HLA in healthy donors (dated by TCRdb to between 2016 and 2019). Broadly, across the study: An earlier analysis of several hundred of the donors reported 276 Gb of sequence data and 117 million unique TCR beta sequences obtained from about 179 million T cells. Approximately 310 gigabases of sequencing data and some 85 million unique TCR sequences were included in an early release covering roughly 700 HLA-typed donors. Among the roughly 400 genotyped donors, more than 70% belonged to the genetic ancestry cluster associated with self-reported Caucasian donors. The study aimed to test whether cataloging public T cell receptors could reveal signatures of past pathogen exposure. The study profiled the T cell repertoires of more than 500 subjects by immunosequencing and related them to cytomegalovirus serostatus. In addition to the first cohort of hundreds of subjects, a separate validation cohort of about 120 different subjects was used. High-throughput TCR immunosequencing, statistical association of individual TCRs with disease status, and machine learning were combined to predict cytomegalovirus infection status. In a later analysis, previously published TCR beta repertoires from 670 or so donors were re-analyzed and high-resolution HLA genotyping was added so that TCR occurrence patterns could be studied. Rather than drawing on any new phenotypic data, the later analysis identified candidate immune exposures from TCR beta sequences and the way those sequences occurred across donors. An earlier analysis of some 500 of the donors applied high-throughput TCR beta sequencing to assess whether each TCR beta V gene segment acted as functional or pseudogenic. Donor age, sex, ethnicity and CMV serostatus were collected together with the repertoire data. A later genetic analysis took genome-wide SNP genotypes for about 55% of the roughly 670 donors and used that subset as a discovery cohort. All discovery cohort repertoires had been generated using a single sequencing platform. HLA typing included class I and class II loci at four-digit resolution. The number of donors typed differed by locus, with 629-630 for A, B, C, DRB1 and DQB1, more than 500 for DQA1, approximately 570 for DPA1, and around 430 for DPB1. Because of strong linkage in the cohort, four to six DR-DQ haplotypes were treated as single units for association and clustering. Across 398 genotyped donors of the cohort, an average of approximately 220,000 unique TCR beta nucleotide sequences per donor were sequenced, and 15% to 20% of those sequences were non-productive. What the study reported, not specific to this receptor: V-gene and J-gene trimming of TCR beta chains was associated with a missense DCLRE1C variant in a later genetic analysis, and the association was replicated in an independent cohort. HLA typing was unavailable for some donors at each locus, so association tests used only the typed subset. A further reported finding was that TCR beta sequences accurately predicted the HLA-A and HLA-B alleles for most subjects in the first cohort. While some public TCRs were present in many individuals, most TCR sequences turned up only very rarely across donors. A later analysis associated 16,951 TCR beta sequences with specific HLA alleles at a false discovery rate of 0.05. When HLA alleles, especially DR and DQ, strongly co-occurred, TCR associations were difficult to assign to individual alleles. It was suggested by the authors that the approach could potentially be generalized to other disease states and immunological phenotypes. The study gave a list of 150 to 200 TCR beta chains associated with cytomegalovirus. The classifier was reported to diagnose cytomegalovirus status with high specificity and sensitivity in both the original and validation cohorts. A cluster of highly shared sequence variants was judged likely to be a technical artifact of the sequencing pipeline. According to a later analysis, most CMV-associated TCR beta chains appeared to be HLA-restricted, and the HLA associations seemed to be driven largely by CMV exposure. In vitro tests confirmed that a few of the cytomegalovirus-associated TCR beta chains recognize cytomegalovirus antigens. Compared with the roughly 720-donor mean, donors in an Asian-associated ancestry cluster had fewer N-insertions in productive TCRs, according to a later genetic analysis. The 87-base-pair reads could not distinguish some IMGT-functional V segments, including TRBV6-2 and TRBV6-3, so those segments were excluded. CMV serostatus was the only immune exposure information available for the cohort. In this cohort, only TCR beta chains were sequenced, and detectable features were limited by the absence of alpha or paired-chain data. In a later analysis, TCR association rates were found to vary across HLA loci, with the most associated TCRs seen for DRB1 alleles and the fewest for HLA-C alleles. In an earlier analysis of some 500 of the donors, most TCR beta V segments were observed in productive rearrangements about 87% or about 30% of the time, broadly matching IMGT annotations. Because counts were too low, 15 or so rarely observed V segments, including chromosome 9 orphons, were excluded from the earlier analysis of 587 of the donors. In a later analysis, HLA-associated TCR beta chains showed more clonal expansion and lower generation probabilities than non-associated chains that were equally common. The presence/absence analyses assumed that sequencing depth was roughly uniform across donors, and that assumption may not be true. Correlated functional status among segregating V segments might be attributable to linkage disequilibrium, but an unknown experimental factor could not be ruled out. A later analysis reported that several top co-occurrence clusters appeared linked to parvovirus B19, influenza, CMV and Epstein-Barr virus.

The cohort was made up of roughly 670 healthy bone marrow donors. All cohort members were sampled while nominally healthy, although unrecorded immune exposures were likely present. The donor was CMV seropositive and was included in the group of some 290 seropositive cohort members. A peripheral blood sample was provided by each donor, and peripheral blood mononuclear cells were used for TCR beta sequencing. The Qiagen DNeasy Blood Extraction Kit was used to extract genomic DNA from the blood cell samples. The CDR3 goes from the cysteine to the phenylalanine over 15 residues. This entry keeps only the CDR3 DNA: 45 bases, framed from base 1. Per the germline V gene (reference sequence), MNHEY is the CDR1 and SMNVEV is the CDR2. Unmatched junction bases come to 7, with V trimmed by 5 bases and J by 7 bases. Library generation was performed with the immunoSEQ multiplex PCR assay. The multiplex PCR relied on a mix of 60 forward primers for TCR Vbeta segments and 13 reverse primers for TCR Jbeta segments. The CDR3 region of rearranged TCR beta genes was amplified from genomic DNA by a multiplex PCR assay. The Illumina HiSeq System was used to sequence the amplified TCR beta libraries as 87-base-pair reads. As for how the authors treated the data: Across the 640 or so repertoires, a later analysis counted roughly 77 million unique TCR beta chains, some 11 million of which were shared by at least two donors. To remove PCR and sequencing errors, raw reads were error-corrected and collapsed into unique sequences using a nearest-neighbor algorithm that merged closely related sequences. CDR3 sequences were aligned to IMGT reference sequences to assign V, D and J gene segments. For a sequence to be retained, a match of at least six nucleotides was required to both a V gene segment and a J gene segment. A rearrangement counted as productive if the CDR3 had no stop codons and remained in frame with V and J, and every other rearrangement counted as non-productive. CDR3 was defined by IMGT convention, running from the second conserved V-encoded cysteine to the conserved J-encoded phenylalanine. Sequences without an unambiguous match to a single V gene segment were excluded from the earlier analysis of approximately 600 of the donors. In an earlier analysis of approximately 500 of the donors, a V segment was called functional when productive rearrangements were above 56.7%, and segregating when the standard deviation between donors exceeded 5%. A statistical classification framework was built for diagnosing cytomegalovirus status from the catalog of TCR beta chain sequences. A later analysis assigned V and J genes by comparing TCR nucleotide sequences with IMGT/GENE-DB human TR gene sequences. Using the TCRdist pipeline, a later analysis assigned CDR3 sequences along with most-parsimonious VDJ recombination scenarios. In a later analysis, each TCR beta chain was defined by its CDR3 amino acid sequence together with its V-gene family, and reads without a unique V-gene family were excluded. To address suspected cross-contamination and a sequencing artifact, a later analysis removed around 600 highly shared, low-generation-probability nucleotide sequences. In a later analysis, a clonal expansion index was calculated for each public chain from normalized within-repertoire ranks of inferred template counts. A later analysis computed generation probabilities with a VDJ recombination model fitted to out-of-frame rearrangements, and checked the results against IGoR. A later analysis scored TCR-TCR, TCR-HLA and TCR-CMV co-occurrence with hypergeometric tests, applying a repertoire-size bias correction to TCR pairs. False discovery rates were estimated in a later analysis by permuting HLA or CMV assignments 20 times. In a later analysis, co-occurring TCRs were grouped using DBSCAN, and TCRdist sequence similarity was added for clustering within HLA-allele-positive subsets. Repertoires with fewer than 30,000 or more than 120,000 public chains were left out of co-occurrence clustering, as were five repertoires with anomalous nucleotide sharing. Here the immuneACCESS table is served through TCRdb, limited to in-frame sequences with V and J called. Missing clones are a known gap in these copies; in checked studies unresolved V genes cover under half, and the rest lacks a known reason. That table is the source of V, J and clone size, and D and trimming were worked out from the DNA. A total of 80,000 to 95,000 clones appear in this sample, around 86% of them only once. The ten largest clones capture around a tenth of the sample.

Notes on this clone: Its binding antigen is unknown. Base-call qualities are not available, and no considerably larger clone is one nucleotide away.

Specimen: PBMCs. The chain links TRBV27 with TRBJ2-1, with 11 middle bases fitting TRBD2. The receptor was derived from a man aged 25 to 45 in good health and CMV-seropositive. The bases are TGTGCCAGCAGTGCGCTAGCGGGAGGACTTAATGAGCAGTTCTTC. This encodes CASSALAGGLNEQFF.